This is a list of T cell receptor beta chains from one sample in a study of blood T cell repertoires in COVID-19. Clones were read by immunoSEQ multiplex PCR, and TCRdb kept only the in-frame ones, dropping some. The sample holds hundreds of thousands of clones, about 91% seen once. The sequencing sample was made of PBMCs or T cells enriched from blood (not recorded which). All receptors derive from a woman between 50 and 59 years old with acute COVID-19. Each CDR3 is given with its conserved first and last residue. D genes are given only for firm matches.

d_call j_call v_call cdr3_aa cdr3_nt
. TRBJ2-2 TRBV28 CASGFRTAVGGELFF TGTGCCAGCGGCTTCCGGACAGCCGTCGGGGGGGAGCTGTTTTTT
TRBD1 TRBJ1-4 TRBV3-1/TRBV3-2 CASSRSTGPDEKLFF TGTGCCAGCAGCCGATCGACAGGGCCGGATGAAAAACTGTTTTTT
. TRBJ2-7 TRBV20-1 CSASKGQGGSYEQYF TGCAGTGCTAGTAAAGGGCAGGGAGGCTCCTACGAGCAGTACTTC
TRBD2 TRBJ2-7 TRBV6-2/TRBV6-3 CASSYSSSGRVTFSYEQYF TGTGCCAGCAGTTACTCCTCTAGCGGGAGAGTAACCTTCTCCTACGAGCAGTACTTC
TRBD2 TRBJ2-1 TRBV7-8 CASSLSGLAEYNEQFF TGTGCCAGCAGCTTATCGGGACTAGCGGAATACAATGAGCAGTTCTTC
TRBD1 TRBJ2-5 TRBV18 CASSPPGTGWEETQYF TGTGCCAGCTCACCACCCGGGACAGGGTGGGAAGAGACCCAGTACTTC
TRBD2 TRBJ2-1 TRBV6-4 CASSGTSGGLGGEQFF TGTGCCAGCAGTGGGACTAGCGGAGGGCTTGGAGGTGAGCAGTTCTTC
. TRBJ1-4 TRBV27 CASSMTGPTEKLFF TGTGCCAGCAGTATGACAGGCCCAACAGAAAAACTGTTTTTT
. TRBJ1-1 TRBV27 CASSSIGGNTEAFF TGTGCCAGCAGTTCCATAGGGGGAAACACTGAAGCTTTCTTT
. TRBJ2-2 TRBV9 CASSVRRKTGTNTGELFF TGTGCCAGCAGCGTAAGGCGGAAAACAGGGACGAACACCGGGGAGCTGTTTTTT